This TCR beta chain was captured by sequencing in a study of response to subunit inactivated influenza vaccine. V lost 0 bases and J 7 bases, leaving 6 bases between the germline ends. This CDR3 is 13 amino acids long. Germline V gene data show CDR1 as MNHEY and CDR2 as SVGAGI. Findings and limits, study-wide: Seasonal influenza vaccination, on each occasion, was suggested by the authors to recruit few new T cells.

This clonotype has ten or more counts. Its antigen remains unidentified. TCRdb re-analysed the RT-PCR reads in MiXCR, keeping a single row per CDR3 protein. This sample has over 750,000 distinct CDR3 sequences, with around 20% found just once. J is TRBJ1-4 and V is TRBV6-5; D unresolved. Sequencing used PBMCs from blood, obtained 5 to 6 days after vaccination. The receptor was isolated from a man aged 45 to 65 who received an inactivated influenza vaccine. The CDR3 sequence is CASSYSGVEKLFF. In nucleotides, the CDR3 is TGTGCCAGCAGTTACTCTGGGGTTGAAAAACTGTTTTTT.